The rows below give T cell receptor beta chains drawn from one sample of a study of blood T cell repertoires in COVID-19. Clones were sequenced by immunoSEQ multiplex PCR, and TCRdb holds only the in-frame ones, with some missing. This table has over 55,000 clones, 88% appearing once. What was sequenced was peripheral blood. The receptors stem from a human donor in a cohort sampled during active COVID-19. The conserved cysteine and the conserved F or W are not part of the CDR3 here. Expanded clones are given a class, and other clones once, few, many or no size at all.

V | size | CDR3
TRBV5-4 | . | ASSRTSGDLRELF
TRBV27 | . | ASSFRAGGGRQETQY
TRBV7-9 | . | ASLRNTGELF
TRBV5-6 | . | ASSLEPEIYGYT
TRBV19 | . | ASSILSPGTGRAGELF
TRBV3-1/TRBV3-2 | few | ASSLGQGAPNYGYT
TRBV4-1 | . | ASSDRDTGELF
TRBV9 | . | ASSVQQDYGYT
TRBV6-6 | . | ASNLQGGSNSPLH
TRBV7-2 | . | ASSFGRNEQF
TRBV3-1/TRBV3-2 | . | ATGVAFTDTQY
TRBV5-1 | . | ASSLSGQGSGYT
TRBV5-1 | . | ASSPRAQGITGELF
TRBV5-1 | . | ASSPLEGVVQRYT
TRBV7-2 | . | ASRTEQGDNSPLH
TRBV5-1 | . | ASSFPGGSYNEQF
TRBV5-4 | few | ASSLSVSMNTEAF
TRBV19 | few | ASSGQGSQPQH
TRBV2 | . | ASSGDQGQETQY
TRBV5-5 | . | ASSLGNYEQY
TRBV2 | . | ASRPDRARVDTQY
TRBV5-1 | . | ASSLGLAATYEQY
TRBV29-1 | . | SAQGDSNQPQH
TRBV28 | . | ASSRLLDRVERGYT
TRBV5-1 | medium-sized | ASSLAPDRADYEQY
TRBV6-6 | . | ASSTGTPGEKLF
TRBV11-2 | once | ASSSEDRGGYEQY
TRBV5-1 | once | ASSLEWQGNEQY
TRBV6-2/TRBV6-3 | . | ASSRQGSGNTIY
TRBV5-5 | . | ASSLAAGYNGELF
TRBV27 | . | ASSRGTSPSKNIQY
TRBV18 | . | ASSPRSAQAGASGELF
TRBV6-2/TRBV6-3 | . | ASSYSSRREGEQF
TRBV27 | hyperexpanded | ASQSGSYEQY
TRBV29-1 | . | SVGSGFTGELF
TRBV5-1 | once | ASSSGLVKDEQF
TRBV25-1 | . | ASSDYPQSTDTQY
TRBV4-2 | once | ASSQVRQGANTGELF
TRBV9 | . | ASSAGQGLYNEQF